This T cell receptor (beta chain) was captured in a study of blood T cell repertoires in COVID-19. Clones were read by immunoSEQ multiplex PCR, and TCRdb kept only the in-frame ones, dropping some. The sample has fewer than 500,000 clones, roughly 91% seen once. Trimming removed 4 bases from V and 7 bases from J, with 10 bases in between. This CDR3 is 13 amino acids long. CDR1 is LGHDT, CDR2 YNNKEL, per germline (reference sequence). Input material: peripheral blood. The V gene is TRBV3-1 (or the pseudogene TRBV3-2), the J gene TRBJ2-2; no reliable D call. This clonotype was sampled from a woman aged 25 to 45 with acute or convalescent COVID-19. The CDR3 DNA sequence: TGTGCCAGCAGCCTACTGGAGAGCGGGGAGCTGTTTTTT. Its translation: CASSLLESGELFF.